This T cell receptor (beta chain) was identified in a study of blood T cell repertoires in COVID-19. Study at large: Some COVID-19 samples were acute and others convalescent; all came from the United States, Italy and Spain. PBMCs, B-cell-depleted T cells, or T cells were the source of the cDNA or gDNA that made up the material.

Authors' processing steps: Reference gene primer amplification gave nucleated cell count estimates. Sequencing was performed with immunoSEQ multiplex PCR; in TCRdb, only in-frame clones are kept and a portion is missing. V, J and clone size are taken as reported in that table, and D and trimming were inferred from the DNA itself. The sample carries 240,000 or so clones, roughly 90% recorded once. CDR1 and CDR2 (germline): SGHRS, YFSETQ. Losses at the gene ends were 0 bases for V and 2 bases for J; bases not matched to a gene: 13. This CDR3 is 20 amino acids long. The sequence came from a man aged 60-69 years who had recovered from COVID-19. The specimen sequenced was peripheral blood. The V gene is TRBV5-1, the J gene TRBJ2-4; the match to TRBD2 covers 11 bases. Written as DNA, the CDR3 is TGCGCCAGCAGCTTGGCCCAGGGTAGCGGGGGGGGCCAGACCAAAAACATTCAGTACTTC. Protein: CASSLAQGSGGGQTKNIQYF.